These T cell receptor beta chains were read from a single sample in a study of blood T cell repertoires in COVID-19. Profiling relied on immunoSEQ multiplex PCR, and the TCRdb table lists in-frame clones only, not all of them. The table records 25,000 to 35,000 clones, 86% of them present only once. The sequenced sample consisted of peripheral blood. The receptors were gathered from a human donor with active COVID-19. The donor label of this sample is uncertain. The CDR3 runs from the conserved cysteine through the conserved F or W. D genes are given only for firm matches.

d_gene	j_gene	v_gene	CDR3aa	CDR3nt
TRBD2	TRBJ2-5	TRBV7-2	CASSSPSPLAGEQETQYF	TGTGCCAGCAGCTCACCCTCTCCGTTAGCGGGGGAGCAAGAGACCCAGTACTTC
-	TRBJ2-7	TRBV28	CASSFSLQGLSYEQYF	TGTGCCAGCAGTTTCTCCTTACAGGGCCTCTCCTACGAGCAGTACTTC
-	TRBJ2-5	TRBV5-6	CASSLKIFRSPPETQYF	TGTGCCAGCAGCTTAAAAATCTTTCGTAGCCCCCCGGAGACCCAGTACTTC
-	TRBJ2-7	TRBV18	CASSLRQGPENEQYF	TGTGCCAGCTCACTCCGGCAGGGCCCCGAAAACGAGCAGTACTTC
-	TRBJ1-1	TRBV16	CASSQQGQGTEAFF	TGTGCCAGCAGCCAACAGGGGCAGGGCACTGAAGCTTTCTTT
-	TRBJ1-2	TRBV18	CASSPERLGVMGGYTF	TGTGCCAGCTCACCCGAGAGACTGGGAGTTATGGGTGGCTACACCTTC
-	TRBJ2-1	TRBV5-1	CASSLTGSSYNEQFF	TGCGCCAGCAGCTTGACAGGGAGCTCCTACAATGAGCAGTTCTTC
-	TRBJ1-4	TRBV19	CASSPQSGRGEKLFF	TGTGCCAGTAGTCCACAGTCGGGCAGGGGAGAAAAACTGTTTTTT
-	TRBJ2-7	TRBV28	CASSHRDGYSYEQYF	TGTGCCAGCAGTCACAGGGACGGTTACTCCTACGAGCAGTACTTC
TRBD2	TRBJ2-7	TRBV19	CASSSRTSGSYEQYF	TGTGCCAGTAGTTCTCGGACTAGCGGGAGCTACGAGCAGTACTTC
TRBD2	TRBJ2-1	TRBV27	CASSFRTSGSRGNEQFF	TGTGCCAGCAGTTTCCGGACTAGCGGGAGCCGGGGCAATGAGCAGTTCTTC
TRBD2	TRBJ2-3	TRBV5-1	CASSLGLAGDRTQYF	TGCGCCAGCAGCCTTGGACTAGCGGGGGATCGAACGCAGTATTTT